This T cell receptor beta chain was recovered during a study of shared clonotypes between healthy human individuals. CD45RO negativity and positive selection for CCR7 defined naive CD8 cells, a population that excluded terminally differentiated effector memory CD45RA+ cells. Generated by immunoSEQ multiplex PCR, the TCRdb table keeps only in-frame clones and is missing some. The data contain about 2 million clones, about 95% of them singletons. In germline, CDR1 is LGHNA, CDR2 YSLEER. The CDR3 is 16 amino acids. Germline trimming cut 0 bases from V and 4 bases from J; bases unmatched to any gene: 3. The receptor's source is a man aged 18 to 29 in good health. The chain is built from TRBV4-3 and TRBJ2-1, with 10 bases aligning to TRBD2. Sequencing used naive CD8+ T cells sorted from blood. In DNA form, the CDR3 reads TGCGCCAGCAGCCAAGATGTAGCGGGAGGTTACAATGAGCAGTTCTTC. Protein sequence: CASSQDVAGGYNEQFF.